This T cell receptor beta chain was sequenced for a study of T cells in Graves' hyperthyroidism and ophthalmopathy. V lost 2 bases to trimming and J lost 4 bases; unmatched junction nucleotides: 8. The CDR3 extends over 16 amino acids. Germline V lookup: CDR1 SEHNR, CDR2 FQNEAQ (reference sequence). TCR beta CDR3 regions were amplified from RNA. During a first-round RT-PCR of the TCR CDR3, the HTBI primer set was used. MiXCR was run by TCRdb on the multiplex PCR reads, yielding one entry per CDR3 protein. The data contain about 210,000 distinct CDR3 sequences, 15% to 20% of them singletons. Ten or more counts support this clonotype.

This clonotype was obtained from a man aged 45 to 65 with Graves' hyperthyroidism. Sequencing input: blood. The chain employs TRBV7-9 and TRBJ1-2; 9 nucleotides match TRBD1. This CDR3 is CASSLTRQGDIYGYTF. CDR3 DNA sequence: TGTGCCAGCAGCTTAACTAGACAGGGGGACATCTATGGCTACACCTTC.